This is a list of T cell receptor beta chains from one sample in a study of T cells in Graves' hyperthyroidism and ophthalmopathy. Each CDR3 protein gets one entry after TCRdb re-called the multiplex PCR reads with MiXCR. The sample includes 350,000 or so distinct CDR3 sequences, about a sixth of them seen just once. Sequenced: blood. These receptor sequences come from a woman in her twenties or thirties with Graves' hyperthyroidism that later progressed to Graves' ophthalmopathy. CDR3s include the opening cysteine and the closing phenylalanine or tryptophan. Each record gives: CDR3 protein, J gene, V gene.

CDR3: CSVARDSNSPLHF
J: TRBJ1-6
V: TRBV29-1

CDR3: CASSPETSLSYNEQFF
J: TRBJ2-1
V: TRBV27

CDR3: CASSPGPFFEAFF
J: TRBJ1-1
V: TRBV5-1

CDR3: CSAPSGSSGVGEQFF
J: TRBJ2-1
V: TRBV20-1

CDR3: CASSWRAGGSYEQYF
J: TRBJ2-7
V: TRBV7-2

CDR3: CASHLGTMRENEQFF
J: TRBJ2-1
V: TRBV12-3/TRBV12-4

CDR3: CASSLEQGWTDTQYF
J: TRBJ2-3
V: TRBV5-1

CDR3: CASARQVSGGDEDTQYF
J: TRBJ2-3
V: TRBV12-5

CDR3: CASGLSVKGPGSPLHF
J: TRBJ1-6
V: TRBV5-1

CDR3: CASSFGPLTEAFF
J: TRBJ1-1
V: TRBV3-1

CDR3: CSASSSRRLFF
J: TRBJ2-2
V: TRBV20-1

CDR3: CASSDMFPVTYGYTF
J: TRBJ1-2
V: TRBV2

CDR3: CASSRASSNQPQHF
J: TRBJ1-5
V: TRBV2

CDR3: CASTQGINQPQHF
J: TRBJ1-5
V: TRBV28

CDR3: CASSLRGLAGGTSYEQYF
J: TRBJ2-7
V: TRBV5-1

CDR3: CASSLDLNEQYF
J: TRBJ2-7
V: TRBV11-2

CDR3: CASSLHSGLIYNEQFF
J: TRBJ2-1
V: TRBV6-1

CDR3: CASSLDGTGANEQFF
J: TRBJ2-1
V: TRBV11-2

CDR3: CASGLVQNEQFF
J: TRBJ2-1
V: TRBV12-5

CDR3: CASRGWDRAYNEQFF
J: TRBJ2-1
V: TRBV6-1

CDR3: CASSLGLSFVEQYF
J: TRBJ2-7
V: TRBV12-3/TRBV12-4

CDR3: CANRYEQYF
J: TRBJ2-7
V: TRBV6-1

CDR3: CASSRSRTYEQYF
J: TRBJ2-7
V: TRBV6-2/TRBV6-3

CDR3: CACSSAEANSPLHF
J: TRBJ1-6
V: TRBV27

CDR3: CASSTRGRVYSGNTEAFF
J: TRBJ1-1
V: TRBV4-1

CDR3: CASSIRAPGEQYF
J: TRBJ2-7
V: TRBV19

CDR3: CASSLQGQGYEQYF
J: TRBJ2-7
V: TRBV27